These 9 T cell receptor beta chains were sequenced from one sample in a study of T cells in localized non-small cell lung cancer. Libraries were prepared by immunoSEQ multiplex PCR; TCRdb keeps only in-frame clonotypes and omits some of them. The sample yields around 3,900 clones, about 37% seen once. This sample comprised lung tumor tissue, obtained before any cancer treatment. The origin of the receptors is a woman aged 40 to 75 with stage I lung adenocarcinoma.

This clone turned up a few times. The rearrangement uses TRBV10-1 and TRBJ2-2, with 8 bases identical to TRBD2. V shed 0 bases, J shed 4 bases, and the junction held 7 bases outside the gene matches. CDR1 and CDR2 from the germline V gene are WNHNN and SYGVQD (reference sequence). This CDR3 has 17 amino acids. For the CDR3, the DNA is TGCGCCAGCAGTGAGTCGGCGGGGGGCAGGGGCACCGGGGAGCTGTTTTTT. Translation: CASSESAGGRGTGELFF.

In its sample, this clone is medium-sized. The chain has TRBV11-3 and TRBJ1-4; maybe TRBD1 (6 bases). CDR3 length equals 15 residues. Trimming left V 5 bases short and J 5 bases short, with 15 bases between. CDR1 SGHNT and CDR2 YENEEA come from the germline V gene. CDR3 sequence: CASSLAQGSNEKLFF. The DNA of the CDR3 is TGTGCCAGCAGCCTGGCCCAGGGGTCAAATGAAAAACTGTTTTTT.

The chain carries TRBV28 and TRBJ2-7; TRBD1 might be the D (6 bases). The CDR3 totals 15 residues. The V gene's germline CDR1 is MDHEN and CDR2 SYDVKM. The V end was cut by 5 bases, the J end by 0 bases, with 14 bases between. The CDR3 nucleotides are TGTGCCAGCAGTCCTTGGACAGTCAGCTCCTACGAGCAGTACTTC. This gives the protein CASSPWTVSSYEQYF.

This rearrangement joins TRBV29-1 to TRBJ2-1; possible D gene TRBD1, 6 bases. V was pared by 3 bases and J by 6 bases, with 18 bases between. CDR1 SQVTM and CDR2 ANQGSEA come from the germline V gene. This CDR3 has 15 residues. The CDR3 bases are TGCAGCGTTGAGGGTCGGCAGGGGATGGGCAATGAGCAGTTCTTC. This codes for CSVEGRQGMGNEQFF.

This clone showed up just a few times. The chain links TRBV27 to TRBJ2-7, with D perhaps assigned TRBD1 or TRBD2 (5 bases each). This CDR3 region has 14 residues. Germline CDR1 and CDR2: MNHEY and SMNVEV (reference sequence). Trimming cost V 5 bases and J 2 bases, with 13 bases left between them. Here the CDR3 reads CASSPRRGPYEQYF. As DNA, the CDR3 is TGTGCCAGCAGTCCCCGAAGGGGACCCTACGAGCAGTACTTC.

This clone was counted between two and nine times. V and J are TRBV15 and TRBJ1-4; D is possibly TRBD1 (6 bases). Trimming pared 1 base from V and 8 bases from J, leaving 17 bases between. The CDR3 length is 16 residues. CDR1 and CDR2 from the germline V gene are LNHNV and YYDKDF (reference sequence). The CDR3 DNA sequence: TGTGCCACCAGCAGAGTGGGGGGCCCTTTGGTAGAAAAACTGTTTTTT. It translates to CATSRVGGPLVEKLFF. Variable domain in full (rest from reference TRBV15 and TRBJ1-4): DAMVIQNPRYQVTQFGKPVTLSCSQTLNHNVMYWYQQKSSQAPKLLFHYYDKDFNNEADTPDNFQSRRPNTSFCFLDIRSPGLGDTAMYLCATSRVGGPLVEKLFFGSGTQLSVL.

This clone came up a few times. CDR3: CASSQAGVLGETQYF. CDR3 nucleotides: TGCGCCAGCAGCCAAGCGGGAGTGCTGGGAGAGACCCAGTACTTC. V is TRBV4-1 and J is TRBJ2-5; D is possibly TRBD2 (6 bases). Germline CDR1 MGHRA, CDR2 YSYEKL. Trimming took 1 base from V and 4 from J, leaving 13 bases between them. The CDR3 runs 15 residues.

This chain uses TRBV30 with TRBJ2-3; D gene ambiguous. Germline lookup yields CDR1 GTSNPN and CDR2 SVGIG (reference sequence). The germline V and J ends were trimmed by 4 bases and 6 bases, with 11 bases remaining between them. This CDR3 is built from 12 residues. The CDR3 bases are TGTGCCTGGACCGTAAACTGGGATACGCAGTATTTT. As protein: CAWTVNWDTQYF.

This clone was counted only a few times. The CDR3 DNA is TGTGCCATCAACCACGGGACAGTGACGAACACCGGGGAGCTGTTTTTT. It is translated as CAINHGTVTNTGELFF. The V call is TRBV6-8, the J call TRBJ2-2; TRBD1 matches 7 bases. Germline V gene data show CDR1 as MNHGY and CDR2 as SAAAGT. CDR3 length equals 16 residues. V lost 10 bases to trimming and J lost 0 bases; unmatched junction nucleotides: 11.